This T cell receptor beta chain was observed in a study of PD-1 blockade in classical Hodgkin lymphoma. Study-level findings and limits: Lower baseline TCR diversity was reported for newly diagnosed patients than for healthy donors. Nothing has yet pinned down what causes the repertoire differences, possibly disease activity or prior therapy.

From germline, CDR1 is KGHSH and CDR2 LQKENI. V dropped 3 bases and J dropped 2 bases, with 1 base sitting between them. This CDR3 is built from 12 residues. The protocol was immunoSEQ multiplex PCR, while the TCRdb copy is restricted to in-frame clones and leaves out a portion. The table shows tens of thousands of clones, with 90% occurring only once. With respect to this clone: Its antigen is currently unknown.

The time point denotes: newly diagnosed, previously untreated cHL patient sample. Researchers report purifying CD4+ T cells from thawed PBMCs by magnetic negative selection. The V gene is TRBV18, the J gene TRBJ2-2; D remains ambiguous. The sequence derives from a human donor with classical Hodgkin lymphoma. The sequenced sample was CD4+ T cells from blood. The CDR3 DNA follows: TGTGCCAGCTCACCTAACACCGGGGAGCTGTTTTTT. Protein product: CASSPNTGELFF.